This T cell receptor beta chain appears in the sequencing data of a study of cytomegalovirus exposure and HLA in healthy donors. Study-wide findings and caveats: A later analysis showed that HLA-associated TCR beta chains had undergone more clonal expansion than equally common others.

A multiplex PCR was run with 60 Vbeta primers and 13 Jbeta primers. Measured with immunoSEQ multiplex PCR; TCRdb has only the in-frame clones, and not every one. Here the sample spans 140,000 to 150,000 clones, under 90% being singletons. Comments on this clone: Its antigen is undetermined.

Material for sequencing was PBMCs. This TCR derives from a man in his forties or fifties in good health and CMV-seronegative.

CDR3 DNA: TGCGCCAGCAGCTCTAACGTGGGCAGGGGGCCGGATACGCAGTATTTT. The encoded protein is CASSSNVGRGPDTQYF. The chain links TRBV5-1 to TRBJ2-3; 8 positions match TRBD1. Germline V gives CDR1 SGHRS, CDR2 YFSETQ. V shed 3 bases, J shed 6 bases, and the junction held 12 bases outside the gene matches. This CDR3 contains 16 residues.